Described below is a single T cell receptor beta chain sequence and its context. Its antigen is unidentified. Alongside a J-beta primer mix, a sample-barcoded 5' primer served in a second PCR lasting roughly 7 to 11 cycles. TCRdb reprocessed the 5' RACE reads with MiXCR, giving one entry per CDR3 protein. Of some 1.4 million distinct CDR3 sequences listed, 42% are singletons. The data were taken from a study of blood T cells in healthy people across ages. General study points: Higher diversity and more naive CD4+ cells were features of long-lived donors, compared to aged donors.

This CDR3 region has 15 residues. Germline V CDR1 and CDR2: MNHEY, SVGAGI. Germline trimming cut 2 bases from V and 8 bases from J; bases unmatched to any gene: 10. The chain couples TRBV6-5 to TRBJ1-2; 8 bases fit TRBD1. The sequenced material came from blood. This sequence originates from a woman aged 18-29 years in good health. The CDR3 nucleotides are TGTGCCAGCAGTTACGGGACAGGAAGTTCGGGAGGCTACACCTTC. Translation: CASSYGTGSSGGYTF.